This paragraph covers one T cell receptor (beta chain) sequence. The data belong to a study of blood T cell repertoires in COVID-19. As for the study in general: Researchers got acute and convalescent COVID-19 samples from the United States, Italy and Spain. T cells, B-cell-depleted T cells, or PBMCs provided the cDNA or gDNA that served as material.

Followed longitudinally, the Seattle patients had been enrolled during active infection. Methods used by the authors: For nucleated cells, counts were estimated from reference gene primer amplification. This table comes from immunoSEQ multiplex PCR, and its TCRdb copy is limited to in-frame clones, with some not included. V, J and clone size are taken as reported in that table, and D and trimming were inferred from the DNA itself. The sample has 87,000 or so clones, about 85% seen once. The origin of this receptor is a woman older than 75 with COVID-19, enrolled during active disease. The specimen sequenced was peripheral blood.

CDR3 bases: TGCAGTGCTAGTGGAAGTCTTCTATCCTACAATGAGCAGTTCTTC. This codes for CSASGSLLSYNEQFF. The chain employs TRBV20-1 and TRBJ2-1; D uncertain. The germline gives CDR1 DFQATT, CDR2 SNEGSKA (reference sequence). The CDR3 totals 15 residues. The V end lost 3 bases, the J end lost 1 base, and 13 bases lay between the germline ends.